This T cell receptor beta chain was documented in a study of blood T cell repertoires in COVID-19. Produced via immunoSEQ multiplex PCR; TCRdb's table is partial and in-frame only. The repertoire holds about 290,000 clones, with 75% to 90% as singletons. The V gene's germline CDR1 is LGHNT and CDR2 FRNRAP. The CDR3 runs to 13 residues. V was clipped by 1 base and J by 14 bases; unmatched bases: 3. This receptor was obtained from a woman between 40 and 55 years old who had recovered from COVID-19. Sequencing was done on a sample of PBMCs or T cells enriched from blood (not recorded which). The rearrangement links TRBV12-5 to TRBJ2-1, with 12 bases fitting TRBD2. The CDR3 is CASGLASGRGEFF. DNA of the CDR3: TGTGCTAGTGGTTTGGCTAGCGGGAGGGGGGAGTTCTTC.